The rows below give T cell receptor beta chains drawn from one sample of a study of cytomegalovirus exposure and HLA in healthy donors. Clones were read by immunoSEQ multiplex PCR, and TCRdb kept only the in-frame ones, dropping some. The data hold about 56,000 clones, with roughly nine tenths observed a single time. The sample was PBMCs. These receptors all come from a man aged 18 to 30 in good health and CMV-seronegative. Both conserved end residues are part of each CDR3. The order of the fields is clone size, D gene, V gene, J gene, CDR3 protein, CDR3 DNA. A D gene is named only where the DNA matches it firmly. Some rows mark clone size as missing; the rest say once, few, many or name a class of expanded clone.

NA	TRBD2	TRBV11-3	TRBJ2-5	CASSLVAGEQETQYF	TGTGCCAGCAGCTTAGTGGCGGGAGAGCAGGAGACCCAGTACTTC
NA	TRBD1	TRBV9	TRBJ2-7	CASSGRGQGFYEQYF	TGTGCCAGCAGTGGACGGGGACAGGGGTTCTACGAGCAGTACTTC
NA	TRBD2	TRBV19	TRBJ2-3	CASSSGGEGLAQYF	TGTGCCAGTAGTTCTGGCGGGGAGGGACTGGCTCAGTATTTT
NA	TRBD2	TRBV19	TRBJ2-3	CASSHLRELADTQYF	TGTGCCAGTAGTCATTTGCGGGAGCTCGCAGATACGCAGTATTTT
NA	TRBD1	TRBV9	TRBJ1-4	CASSSGQGVNGEKLFF	TGTGCCAGCAGTTCCGGACAGGGGGTAAACGGGGAAAAACTGTTTTTT
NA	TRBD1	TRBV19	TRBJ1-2	CASSIRQGDFGYTF	TGTGCCAGTAGTATCAGACAGGGGGATTTTGGCTACACCTTC
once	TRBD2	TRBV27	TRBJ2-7	CASRPSGSSEQYF	TGTGCCAGCAGGCCTAGCGGGAGTAGTGAGCAGTACTTC
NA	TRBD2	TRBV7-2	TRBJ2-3	CASSFFSGSTDTQYF	TGTGCCAGCAGCTTTTTTAGCGGGAGCACAGATACGCAGTATTTT
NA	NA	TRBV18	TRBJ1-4	CASSPLGRGATNEKLFF	TGTGCCAGCTCACCCCTCGGTAGGGGCGCGACTAATGAAAAACTGTTTTTT
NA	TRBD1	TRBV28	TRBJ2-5	CASSPHRTGKETQYF	TGTGCCAGCAGTCCACACCGGACAGGAAAAGAGACCCAGTACTTC
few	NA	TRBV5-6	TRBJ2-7	CASSLGLDVAEQYF	TGTGCCAGCAGCTTGGGACTAGATGTAGCCGAGCAGTACTTC
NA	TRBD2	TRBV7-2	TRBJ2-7	CASSLVGGDYEQYF	TGTGCCAGCAGCTTAGTGGGGGGGGACTACGAGCAGTACTTC
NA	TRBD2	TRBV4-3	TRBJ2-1	CASSPRRTSGRWEQFF	TGCGCCAGCAGCCCTCGAAGGACTAGCGGGAGATGGGAGCAGTTCTTC
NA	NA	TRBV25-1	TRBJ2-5	CASSPNVGQETQYF	TGTGCCAGCAGCCCGAATGTCGGCCAAGAGACCCAGTACTTC
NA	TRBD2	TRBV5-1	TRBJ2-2	CASTRTSGRTGELFF	TGCGCCAGCACCAGGACTAGCGGGAGAACCGGGGAGCTGTTTTTT
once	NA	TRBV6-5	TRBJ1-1	CASSQGGPLNTEAFF	TGTGCCAGCAGTCAGGGAGGGCCCCTGAACACTGAAGCTTTCTTT
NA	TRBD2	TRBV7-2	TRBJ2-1	CASSRSGTTYNEQFF	TGTGCCAGCAGCCGCAGCGGGACTACTTACAATGAGCAGTTCTTC
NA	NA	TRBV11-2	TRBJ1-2	CASSFRDGYTF	TGTGCCAGCAGCTTCCGGGATGGCTACACCTTC
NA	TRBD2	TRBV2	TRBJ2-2	CASRKTSGNTGELFF	TGTGCCAGCAGGAAGACTAGCGGGAACACCGGGGAGCTGTTTTTT
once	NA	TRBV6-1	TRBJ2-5	CASEGETGATQYF	TGTGCCAGCGAGGGAGAAACGGGAGCAACCCAGTACTTC
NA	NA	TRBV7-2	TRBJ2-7	CASSLAAYEQYF	TGTGCCAGCAGCTTAGCCGCCTACGAGCAGTACTTC
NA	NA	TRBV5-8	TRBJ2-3	CASSFPVAVSSTDTQYF	TGTGCCAGCAGCTTCCCCGTGGCGGTGTCTAGCACAGATACGCAGTATTTT
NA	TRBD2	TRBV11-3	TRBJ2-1	CASSLTPSRLAGVGNEQFF	TGTGCCAGCAGCCTAACCCCCTCAAGACTAGCGGGAGTGGGGAATGAGCAGTTCTTC
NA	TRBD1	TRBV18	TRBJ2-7	CASSQAGTGGEQYF	TGTGCCAGCTCACAAGCAGGGACAGGGGGCGAGCAGTACTTC
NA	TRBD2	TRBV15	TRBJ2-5	CATSSGRTSGRKETQYF	TGTGCCACCAGCAGCGGTCGGACTAGCGGGAGAAAAGAGACCCAGTACTTC
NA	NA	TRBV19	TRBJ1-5	CASSTTGSNQPQHF	TGTGCCAGTAGTACAACAGGGAGCAATCAGCCCCAGCATTTT
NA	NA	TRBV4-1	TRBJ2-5	CASSQEDRAKGQETQYF	TGCGCCAGCAGCCAAGAAGACAGAGCAAAGGGGCAAGAGACCCAGTACTTC
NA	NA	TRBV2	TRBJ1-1	CASKGGSWNTEAFF	TGTGCCAGCAAGGGGGGGTCATGGAACACTGAAGCTTTCTTT
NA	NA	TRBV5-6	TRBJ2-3	CASSLGYQGSTDTQYF	TGTGCCAGCAGCTTGGGGTATCAGGGTAGTACAGATACGCAGTATTTT
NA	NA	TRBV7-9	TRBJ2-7	CASSLGGLLYF	TGTGCCAGCAGCTTAGGGGGACTTTTGTACTTC
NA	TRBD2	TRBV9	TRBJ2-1	CASSKRGASGTVYNEQFF	TGTGCCAGCAGCAAACGAGGGGCTAGCGGGACGGTTTACAATGAGCAGTTCTTC
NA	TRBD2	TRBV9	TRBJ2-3	CASSELARSSTDTQYF	TGTGCCAGCAGCGAACTAGCGCGATCTAGCACAGATACGCAGTATTTT
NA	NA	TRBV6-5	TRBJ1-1	CASSYSIQGNTEAFF	TGTGCCAGCAGTTACTCGATACAGGGGAACACTGAAGCTTTCTTT
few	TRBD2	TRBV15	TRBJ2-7	CATSGSGGSNEQYF	TGTGCCACCAGTGGGTCCGGGGGGTCCAACGAGCAGTACTTC
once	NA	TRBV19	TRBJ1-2	CASEETGYYGYTF	TGTGCCAGCGAGGAGACAGGTTATTATGGCTACACCTTC
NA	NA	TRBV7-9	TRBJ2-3	CASSPNSQGTQYF	TGTGCCAGCAGCCCAAACTCTCAGGGTACGCAGTATTTT
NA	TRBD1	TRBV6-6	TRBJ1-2	CASSSGGGRGYTF	TGTGCCAGCAGTTCAGGGGGCGGGCGAGGCTACACCTTC
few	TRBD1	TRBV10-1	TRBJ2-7	CASSESWTGRSDEQYF	TGCGCCAGCAGTGAGTCTTGGACAGGCCGGAGCGACGAGCAGTACTTC
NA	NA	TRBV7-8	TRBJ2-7	CASSLASGDSYEQYF	TGTGCCAGCAGCTTAGCATCGGGGGACTCCTACGAGCAGTACTTC
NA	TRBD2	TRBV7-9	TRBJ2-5	CASSLGLAGVGQETQYF	TGTGCCAGCAGCTTAGGGCTAGCGGGAGTAGGCCAAGAGACCCAGTACTTC
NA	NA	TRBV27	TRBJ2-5	CASNYSQETQYF	TGTGCCAGCAATTACAGCCAAGAGACCCAGTACTTC
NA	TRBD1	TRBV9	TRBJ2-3	CASSVDPGQGLKGTQYF	TGTGCCAGCAGCGTGGACCCGGGACAGGGGTTGAAGGGTACGCAGTATTTT
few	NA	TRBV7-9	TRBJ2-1	CASSSGLTYNEQFF	TGTGCCAGCAGCTCAGGACTAACCTACAATGAGCAGTTCTTC